Given below is one TCR beta chain in context. Germline CDR1 KGHDR, CDR2 SFDVKD. Trimming took off 0 bases at V and 4 bases at J, with 12 bases between the two ends. The CDR3 is 16 residues long. The data were produced by immunoSEQ multiplex PCR, yet TCRdb's version contains in-frame clones alone and is incomplete. The data contain 100,000 to 150,000 clones, 82% of them singletons. This specimen comes from a study of blood T cell repertoires in COVID-19. Across the whole study: The cDNA or gDNA used as material had been derived from T cells, B-cell-depleted T cells, or PBMCs.

V is TRBV24-1 and J is TRBJ2-1, with D possibly TRBD2 on 6 matching bases. The TCR comes from a woman in her 70s with acute or convalescent COVID-19. The sequencing sample was made of peripheral blood. The DNA for the CDR3 is TGTGCCACCAGTGATTTGACTAGCCTTGGGTACAATGAGCAGTTCTTC. It encodes CATSDLTSLGYNEQFF.